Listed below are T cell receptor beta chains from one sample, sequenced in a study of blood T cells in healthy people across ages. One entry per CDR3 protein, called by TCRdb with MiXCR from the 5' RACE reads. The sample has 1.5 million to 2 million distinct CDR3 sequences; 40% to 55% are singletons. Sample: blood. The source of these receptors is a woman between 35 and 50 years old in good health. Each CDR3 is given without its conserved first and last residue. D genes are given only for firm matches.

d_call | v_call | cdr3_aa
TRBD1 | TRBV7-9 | ASSLSKGQGARDTQY
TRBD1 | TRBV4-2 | ASSSRTGESNQPQH
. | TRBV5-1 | ASSLPGSPGTNVLT
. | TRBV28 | ASTPSLGVGSYEQY
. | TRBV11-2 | ASSSTLRYEKLF
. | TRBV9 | ASSLAGDYSYEQY
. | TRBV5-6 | ASSLVGQNIQY
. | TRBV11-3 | VSSRTESSYEQY
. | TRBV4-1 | ASRIVSPWRSNQPQH
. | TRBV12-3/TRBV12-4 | ASSARGGSGYGYT
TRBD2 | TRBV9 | ASSVGVGGAHEQF
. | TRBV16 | ASSLNLQTGFGYT
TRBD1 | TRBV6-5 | ASGPSGTGYPPLH
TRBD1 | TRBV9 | ASSVPGTGGEETQY
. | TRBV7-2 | ASNSPSSRSNEKLF
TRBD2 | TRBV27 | ASSSNGGTTYEQY
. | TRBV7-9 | ASSLETAPRTQY
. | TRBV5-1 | ASSMAGSLANEQF
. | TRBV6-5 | ASSWRPMGPNEKLF
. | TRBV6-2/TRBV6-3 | ASSPPPRRTANTEAF
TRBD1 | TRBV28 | ASSFFDRDNSPLH
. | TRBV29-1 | SVGREGSYEQY
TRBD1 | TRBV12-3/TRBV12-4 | ASTPLQGAPSGANVLT
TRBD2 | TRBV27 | ASSFGRGDVETQY
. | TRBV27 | ASSLWAASINEQF
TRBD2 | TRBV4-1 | ASSQEFGTGGPDTQY
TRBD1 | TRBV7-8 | ASGVDRVAREQY
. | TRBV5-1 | ASSLAGEEHFTFIWYEQY
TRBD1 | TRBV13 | ASSQGQGGGQPQH
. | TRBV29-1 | SVVGVAGDTQY
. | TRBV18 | ASSPDPAGMTEKLF
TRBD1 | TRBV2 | ASRRGTGGSYEQY
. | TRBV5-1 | ASSLFDPSTYEQY
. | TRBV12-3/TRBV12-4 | ASRSRAPLSTEAF
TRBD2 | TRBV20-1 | SAFSGQSTDTQY